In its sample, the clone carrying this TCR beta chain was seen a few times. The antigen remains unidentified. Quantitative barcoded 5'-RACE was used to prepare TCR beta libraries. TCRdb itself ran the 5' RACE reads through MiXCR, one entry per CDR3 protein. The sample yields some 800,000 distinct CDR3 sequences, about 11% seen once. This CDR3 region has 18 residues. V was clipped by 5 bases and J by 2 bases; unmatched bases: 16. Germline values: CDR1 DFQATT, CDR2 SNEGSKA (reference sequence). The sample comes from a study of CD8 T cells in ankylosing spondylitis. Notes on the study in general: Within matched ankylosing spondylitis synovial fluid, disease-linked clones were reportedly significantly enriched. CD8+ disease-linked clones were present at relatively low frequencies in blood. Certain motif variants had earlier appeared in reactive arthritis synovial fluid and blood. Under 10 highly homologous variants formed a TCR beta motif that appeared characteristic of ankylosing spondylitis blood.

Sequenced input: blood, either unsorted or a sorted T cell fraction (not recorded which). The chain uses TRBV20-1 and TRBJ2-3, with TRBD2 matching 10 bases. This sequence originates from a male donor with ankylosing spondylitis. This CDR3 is CSAFLPPGLAPSTDTQYF. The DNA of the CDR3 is TGCAGTGCTTTCCTTCCCCCGGGACTAGCGCCTTCCACAGATACGCAGTATTTT.